This T cell receptor beta chain was sequenced for a study of T-cell reconstitution after alpha-beta-depleted transplantation in children. Findings of the study overall: Approximately two months post-transplant, alpha-beta T cells reportedly originated from several hundred expanded graft clones.

Preparation of the TCRbeta library involved a method that used unique molecular identifiers. TCRdb reanalysed the PCR reads using MiXCR and keeps one entry per CDR3 protein. The data contain roughly 490,000 distinct CDR3 sequences, about an eighth of them seen just once; the ten biggest clones take up around 15%. This clonotype was observed many times. No antigen is known for it. Germline V gives CDR1 SGHRS, CDR2 YFSETQ. CDR3 length: 15 residues. V dropped 5 bases and J dropped 5 bases, with 17 bases sitting between them. The material sequenced was PBMCs, mostly from graft donor cells, taken 180 days after TCRalphabeta/CD19-depleted stem cell transplant. The genes are TRBV5-1 and TRBJ1-5; D perhaps matches TRBD1 (5 bases). The receptor was isolated from a female patient aged 2-10 years who had a stem cell transplant for aplastic anemia, so the T cells may come from the graft donor. CDR3: CASRPGAWGDQPQHF. CDR3 sequence (DNA): TGCGCCAGCAGACCCGGGGCGTGGGGGGATCAGCCCCAGCATTTT.